This T cell receptor (beta chain) was found in a study of a mutant IDH1 vaccine in newly diagnosed glioma (dated by TCRdb to 2020 to 2022). About the full investigation: Patients were given eight vaccinations, in weeks 1, 3, 5, 7, 11, 15, 19 and 23, which matched visits V03 through V10. Vaccination began 4-6 weeks after radiotherapy alone, or alongside temozolomide cycles in the chemotherapy-containing groups. The roughly 30 treated patients were around 60% male and around 40% female, with a mean age of about 38 years. Prior to enrollment, patients had been given standard therapy consisting of radiotherapy alone, temozolomide alone, or radiochemotherapy with temozolomide, with the combination given to most patients. Peripheral blood was drawn at six visits: V03 (baseline), V05, V07, V10, V12 and V13. Longitudinal TCRB deep sequencing was performed for some 25 treated patients wherever samples were available for exploratory analyses. On the study overall, not on this receptor specifically: The authors noted that analyses of patient blood samples could not be reproduced because of sample limitations. Immune responses induced by the vaccine were seen in around 94% of patients across multiple MHC alleles. Selection of PBMC samples for TCRB deep sequencing was based on availability. Pseudoprogression seemed to be unrelated to changes in the top peripheral T cell clonotypes found by TCRB sequencing.

Libraries were built with the immunoSEQ multiplex PCR assay. The hsTCRB Kit was used according to the manufacturer's protocol to amplify rearranged TCR beta chain sequences. TCRB libraries were sequenced on an Illumina MiSeq. The authors processed their data as follows. The proprietary platform of the kit vendor was used for demultiplexing, trimming and gene mapping. What TCRdb holds here is the immuneACCESS table cut down to in-frame rearrangements. Part of the clones is not present; checked against another copy, under half of the missing clones reflect an unresolved V gene, and the others are unexplained. V and J calls and clone size come straight from that table; D and trimming were deduced from the DNA. This sample is represented by about 82,000 clones; roughly 85% of them were singletons. The top ten clones comprise 2% to 2.5% of the sample. Notes on this clone: What this receptor recognizes is not known. No base quality information exists; no much larger clone differs at one position.

The time point label, read with the paper, signifies: week 23, last vaccination. Each vaccine dose was 300 ug of a 20-mer mutant IDH1 peptide in Montanide, given subcutaneously with topical imiquimod. The donors had newly diagnosed IDH1-mutant astrocytomas of WHO grade 3 or 4 that showed loss of nuclear ATRX. The samples were drawn from NOA16, a multicentre, single-arm, open-label phase I trial in Germany that tested a mutant IDH1 peptide vaccine in humans for the first time. Genomic DNA for TCRB sequencing was extracted from EDTA blood using the DNeasy Blood and Tissue Kit. The CDR3 covers 12 residues, taking in both the cysteine and the phenylalanine. Here the CDR3 DNA is all that survives: 36 bases in frame from base 1. V is cut by 8 bases and J by 1 base, and the space between the germline ends is 8 bases. The germline V gene encodes CDR1 SNHLY and CDR2 FYNNEI.

The origin of this receptor is a man aged 30 to 39 with glioma. Some clones in this sample may be carry-over from other donors' samples. The sequences come from PBMCs, collected from a glioma patient whose treatment included an IDH1 peptide vaccine. The rearrangement joined TRBV2 to TRBJ1-1, with no confident D gene call. The DNA is TGTGCCAGCGACTTACAGAACACTGAAGCTTTCTTT. This encodes CASDLQNTEAFF. The entire variable domain, with the stretches around the CDR3 drawn from the reference TRBV2 and TRBJ1-1 proteins, is EPEVTQTPSHQVTQMGQEVILRCVPISNHLYFYWYRQILGQKVEFLVSFYNNEISEKSEIFDDQFSVERPDGSNFTLKIRSTKLEDSAMYFCASDLQNTEAFFGQGTRLTVV.